This entry describes one TCR beta chain. The data were obtained in a study of blood T cell repertoires in COVID-19. The wider study: The origin of the acute and convalescent COVID-19 samples was the United States, Italy and Spain.

Study processing details: Scientists estimated how many nucleated cells there were by amplifying reference gene primers. Sequenced by immunoSEQ multiplex PCR; TCRdb stores in-frame clones only, minus some. Clone size and V and J calls were adopted from that table, with D and trimming inferred from the DNA. This table has approximately 130,000 clones, 80% to 85% appearing once. Participants spanned ages about 18 to 90 years and resided in some 22 US areas. Participants were placed into cohorts based on the clinical history they reported. Germline CDR1 and CDR2: MNHEY and SVGAGI. There are 13 residues in the CDR3. V was shortened by 6 bases and J by 5 bases, with 13 bases between the two germline ends.

The sequence was obtained from a man aged 25 to 40 who had recovered from COVID-19. The chain uses TRBV6-5 and TRBJ1-2, with D possibly matching TRBD1 (5 bases). The sequenced sample was PBMCs or T cells enriched from blood (not recorded which). In DNA, the CDR3 is TGTGCCAGCAGCCCGGGGGTTGGGTATGGCTACACCTTC. The encoded protein is CASSPGVGYGYTF.